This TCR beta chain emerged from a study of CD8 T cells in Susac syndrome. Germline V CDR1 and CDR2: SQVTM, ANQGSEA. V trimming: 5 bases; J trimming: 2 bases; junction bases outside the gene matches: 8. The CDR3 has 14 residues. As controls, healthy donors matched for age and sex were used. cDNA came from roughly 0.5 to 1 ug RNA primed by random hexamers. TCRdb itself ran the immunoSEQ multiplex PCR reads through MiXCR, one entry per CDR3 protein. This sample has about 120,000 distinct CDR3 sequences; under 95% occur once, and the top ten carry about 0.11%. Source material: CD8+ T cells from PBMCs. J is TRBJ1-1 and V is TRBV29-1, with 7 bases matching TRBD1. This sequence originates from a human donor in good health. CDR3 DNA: TGCAGCGTTCCCAGGGACAGCAGTAACACTGAAGCTTTCTTT. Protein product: CSVPRDSSNTEAFF.